Each of the 20 T cell receptor beta chains below was sequenced from the same sample in a study of PD-L1 blockade in urothelial cancer. Profiled with immunoSEQ multiplex PCR; TCRdb holds only in-frame clones, not every one. In the table there are about 47,000 clones, over 75% of which are singletons. Time point defined: pretreatment peripheral blood. The specimen was PBMCs, collected around atezolizumab (anti-PD-L1) treatment. The receptor set was obtained from a man aged 55 to 69 with urothelial cancer.

The rearrangement links TRBV11-2 to TRBJ2-5; 7 bases map to TRBD2. The germline gives CDR1 SGHAT, CDR2 FQNNGV. V lost 5 bases and J lost 4; bases outside the gene matches: 16. CDR3 length: 17 residues. The CDR3 protein is CASSPASQRGTIETQYF. The CDR3 DNA reads TGTGCCAGCAGCCCGGCGTCTCAGCGGGGAACGATAGAGACCCAGTACTTC. Supplemented by reference TRBV11-2 and TRBJ2-5, the full variable domain reads EAGVAQSPRYKIIEKRQSVAFWCNPISGHATLYWYQQILGQGPKLLIQFQNNGVVDDSQLPKDRFSAERLKGVDSTLKIQPAKLEDSAVYLCASSPASQRGTIETQYFGPGTRLLVL.

This clone was detected only a few times. This chain uses TRBV28 with TRBJ2-1; TRBD2 agrees at 8 bases. Trimming at V came to 4 bases and at J to 8 bases, leaving 7 bases not matched to a gene. The germline V gene encodes CDR1 MDHEN and CDR2 SYDVKM. CDR3 length equals 14 residues. CDR3: CASSSLAGADEQFF. For the CDR3, the DNA is TGTGCCAGCAGTTCCCTAGCGGGTGCTGATGAGCAGTTCTTC.

The chain links TRBV2 to TRBJ1-3; D is undetermined. CDR3 length: 14 residues. Looked up from germline, CDR1 is SNHLY and CDR2 is FYNNEI. V was shortened by 8 bases and J by 3 bases, with 14 bases between the two germline ends. DNA of the CDR3: TGTGCCAGCTCTGGTGGAGTACATGGAAACACCATATATTTT. Translating it yields CASSGGVHGNTIYF.

The chain links TRBV6-5 to TRBJ2-7; TRBD1 might be the D (6 bases). CDR1 is MNHEY and CDR2 is SVGAGI in the germline V gene. The CDR3 contains 13 residues. Trimming took 5 bases from V and 4 from J, leaving 12 bases between them. CDR3 sequence: CASSRHRDYEQYF. The CDR3 DNA reads TGTGCCAGCAGTCGCCACAGGGATTACGAGCAGTACTTC.

The J gene is TRBJ2-2, the V gene TRBV19; 15 bases are a match to TRBD2. This CDR3 has 17 amino acids. In germline, CDR1 is LNHDA, CDR2 SQIVND (reference sequence). Trimming removed 3 bases from V and 1 base from J; junction bases left unmatched: 0. The CDR3 sequence: CASSMGLAGGNTGELFF. DNA of the CDR3: TGTGCCAGTAGTATGGGACTAGCGGGGGGGAACACCGGGGAGCTGTTTTTT.

The gene calls are TRBV5-1 and TRBJ2-1; 16 positions match TRBD2. CDR3 length: 18 amino acids. In germline, CDR1 is SGHRS, CDR2 YFSETQ. J gave up 8 bases and V 3 bases, and 11 bases lay outside the gene matches. CDR3 bases: TGCGCCAGCAGCTCGGGACTAGCGGGAGGGCCAGCATCATATGAGCAGTTCTTC. This codes for CASSSGLAGGPASYEQFF.

This clone has only a few counts. The J gene is TRBJ2-5, the V gene TRBV4-2; 7 bases agree with TRBD1. Germline CDR1 is LGHNA and CDR2 is YNFKEQ. With 0 bases clipped from V and 4 bases from J, the junction kept 11 bases outside the gene matches. The CDR3 consists of 17 residues. CDR3 sequence reads: CASSQDPGTDPAETQYF. CDR3 nucleotides: TGTGCCAGCAGCCAAGATCCCGGGACAGACCCTGCAGAGACCCAGTACTTC.

The chain couples TRBV5-6 to TRBJ2-5, with D perhaps TRBD1 (6 bases). This CDR3 spans 14 amino acids. V was shortened by 0 bases and J by 5 bases, with 11 bases between the two germline ends. CDR1 and CDR2 from the germline V gene are SGHDT and YYEEEE. The CDR3 DNA reads TGTGCCAGCAGCTTGGAACAGGGCCGGGAGACCCAGTACTTC. It encodes CASSLEQGRETQYF.

V gene TRBV7-9 combines with J gene TRBJ1-5; D ambiguous. V was cut by 5 bases and J by 0 bases, with 20 bases left in between. Germline CDR1 SEHNR, CDR2 FQNEAQ (reference sequence). The CDR3 loop spans 18 amino acids. The CDR3 DNA follows: TGTGCCAGCAGCCCTAGGTGGATGACGCGAAATAGCAATCAGCCCCAGCATTTT. Protein product: CASSPRWMTRNSNQPQHF.

The chain links TRBV30 to TRBJ2-7, with 7 positions matching TRBD1. From germline, CDR1 is GTSNPN and CDR2 SVGIG (reference sequence). The length of the CDR3 is 13 residues. V was pared by 1 base and J by 5 bases, with 5 bases of the junction left unmatched. CDR3 DNA: TGTGCCTGGAGTGACAGGGGATTTAACGAGCAGTACTTC. It yields the protein CAWSDRGFNEQYF.

CDR3 bases: TGTGCCAGCACCCCCGGGAGGTCCTACGAGCAGTACTTC. Encoded protein: CASTPGRSYEQYF. The chain recombines TRBV7-9 with TRBJ2-7, with TRBD2 matching over 7 bases. The CDR3 is made up of 13 amino acids. Germline V gene sequence: CDR1 SEHNR, CDR2 FQNEAQ (reference sequence). V lost 7 bases to trimming and J lost 1 base; unmatched junction nucleotides: 4.

CDR3 in amino acids: CASSLAGTPNQPQHF. In nucleotides, the CDR3 is TGCGCCAGCAGCTTGGCCGGGACACCAAATCAGCCCCAGCATTTT. The V call is TRBV5-1, the J call TRBJ1-5; a weak D match, TRBD1 (6 bases). Germline V gene lookup returns CDR1 SGHRS and CDR2 YFSETQ. V lost 0 bases to trimming and J lost 4 bases, with 11 bases between them. There are 15 residues in the CDR3.

The chain combines TRBV6-1 with TRBJ2-7; a possible D gene is TRBD1 (5 bases). Looked up from germline, CDR1 is MNHNS and CDR2 is SASEGT. The V end lost 6 bases, the J end lost 0 bases, and 12 bases lay between the germline ends. The CDR3 runs 14 residues. CDR3 in amino acids: CASSDRGISYEQYF. The CDR3 DNA reads as TGTGCCAGCAGCGACAGAGGAATCTCCTACGAGCAGTACTTC.

V is TRBV4-1 and J is TRBJ2-1; 8 bases are a match to TRBD2. The J segment lost 8 bases and the V segment lost 4 bases, leaving 10 bases of the junction unmatched. The CDR3 contains 15 residues. The V gene's germline CDR1 is MGHRA and CDR2 YSYEKL. The CDR3 protein is CASSPIPQAGDEQFF. The DNA of the CDR3 is TGCGCCAGCAGCCCGATACCTCAAGCGGGGGATGAGCAGTTCTTC.

The count of this clone is one. This chain uses TRBV2 with TRBJ2-5; 7 bases fit TRBD1. The ends lost 5 bases at V and 12 bases at J; junction bases unmatched: 6. The length of the CDR3 is 11 residues. The germline V gene has CDR1 SNHLY and CDR2 FYNNEI. CDR3 sequence reads: CASSYRDSEYF. DNA for the CDR3: TGTGCCAGCAGTTACCGGGACAGCGAGTACTTC.

V is TRBV5-6 and J is TRBJ1-2, with 10 bases identical to TRBD1. V gave up 4 bases and J gave up 3 bases; unmatched junction bases: 12. Germline V CDR1 and CDR2: SGHDT, YYEEEE. The CDR3 runs 17 residues. CDR3 sequence reads: CASSIYRQGANYYGYTF. The CDR3 bases are TGTGCCAGCAGCATATACAGACAGGGGGCCAATTACTATGGCTACACCTTC.

The CDR3 reads CASSMGQGSEPQHF. The DNA for the CDR3 is TGTGCCAGTAGTATGGGCCAGGGCAGCGAGCCCCAGCATTTT. The chain couples TRBV19 to TRBJ1-5; D is perhaps TRBD1 (5 bases). Trimming removed 3 bases from V and 8 bases from J, with 14 bases in between. There are 14 residues in the CDR3. The V gene's germline CDR1 is LNHDA and CDR2 SQIVND (reference sequence).

This chain connects TRBV29-1 to TRBJ1-4; D gene unclear. V lost 4 bases and J 8 bases, leaving 8 bases between the germline ends. Per germline, CDR1 SQVTM and CDR2 ANQGSEA. The CDR3 totals 11 residues. In nucleotides, the CDR3 is TGCAGCGTTGGCGGAGACGAAAAACTGTTTTTT. It encodes CSVGGDEKLFF.

The chain uses TRBV7-2 and TRBJ1-5, with a weak D call TRBD1 (5 bases). The CDR3 runs 17 residues. Trimming shortened V by 5 bases and J by 6 bases, and 23 bases separated the two germline ends. Germline V gene sequence: CDR1 SGHTA, CDR2 FQGNSA. CDR3: CASSPLLGQGLGQPQHF. The CDR3 bases are TGTGCCAGCAGCCCCCTTCTGGGGCAGGGACTAGGTCAGCCCCAGCATTTT. The whole variable domain, remainder taken from reference TRBV7-2 and TRBJ1-5, is GAGVSQSPSNKVTEKGKDVELRCDPISGHTALYWYRQSLGQGLEFLIYFQGNSAPDKSGLPSDRFSAERTGGSVSTLTIQRTQQEDSAVYLCASSPLLGQGLGQPQHFGDGTRLSIL.

The chain combines TRBV15 with TRBJ1-5; tentative D call: TRBD1 (6 bases). The V end was cut by 0 bases, the J end by 6 bases, with 15 bases between. Germline lookup yields CDR1 LNHNV and CDR2 YYDKDF (reference sequence). The CDR3 runs to 16 residues. The CDR3 sequence is CATSRDGGQGFQPQHF. CDR3 in DNA: TGTGCCACCAGCAGAGATGGCGGGCAGGGGTTTCAGCCCCAGCATTTT.